This T cell receptor (beta chain) was captured by sequencing in a study of T-cell memory formation after mild COVID-19. On the study more broadly: Largely donor-specific TCR clusters were found.

General study points: Contracting clones from day 15 to 85 showed balanced CD4/CD8; later expanders favored CD4+. Pre-infection memory harbored some responding clones, suggesting cross-reactive memory joined.

This clonotype was observed at least ten times. What it recognizes is unknown. Via MiXCR, TCRdb re-called the 5' RACE reads, giving one row per CDR3 protein. Of about 240,000 distinct CDR3 sequences in the sample, 8% to 10% are singletons; the top ten hold around 21%. Trimming took off 0 bases at V and 9 bases at J, with 4 bases between the two ends. The V gene's germline CDR1 is SGHRS and CDR2 YFSETQ. The CDR3 loop spans 11 amino acids. V is TRBV5-1 and J is TRBJ2-1; no clear D gene. Sequenced material: PBMCs or a T cell subset sorted from them (not recorded which). This receptor was taken from a man between 18 and 35 years old who had mild COVID-19 (a few samples of this study predate the infection). Cell type and time point are not known. CDR3 nucleotides: TGCGCCAGCAGCTTGGGAGTTGAGCAGTTCTTC. Protein: CASSLGVEQFF.